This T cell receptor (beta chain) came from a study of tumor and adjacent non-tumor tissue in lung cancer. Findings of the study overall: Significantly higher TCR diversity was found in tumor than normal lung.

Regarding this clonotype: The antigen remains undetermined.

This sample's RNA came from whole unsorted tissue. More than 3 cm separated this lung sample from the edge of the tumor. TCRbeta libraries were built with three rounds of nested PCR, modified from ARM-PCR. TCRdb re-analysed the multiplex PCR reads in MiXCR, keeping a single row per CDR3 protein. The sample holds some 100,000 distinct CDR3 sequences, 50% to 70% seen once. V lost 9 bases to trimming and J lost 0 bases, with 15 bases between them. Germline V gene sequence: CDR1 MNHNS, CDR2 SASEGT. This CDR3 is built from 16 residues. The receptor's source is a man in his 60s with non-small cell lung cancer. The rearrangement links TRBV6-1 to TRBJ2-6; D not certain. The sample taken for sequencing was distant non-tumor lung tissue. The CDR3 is CASSNVASSGANVLTF. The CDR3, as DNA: TGTGCCAGTAGTAACGTTGCCAGCTCTGGGGCCAACGTCCTGACTTTC.